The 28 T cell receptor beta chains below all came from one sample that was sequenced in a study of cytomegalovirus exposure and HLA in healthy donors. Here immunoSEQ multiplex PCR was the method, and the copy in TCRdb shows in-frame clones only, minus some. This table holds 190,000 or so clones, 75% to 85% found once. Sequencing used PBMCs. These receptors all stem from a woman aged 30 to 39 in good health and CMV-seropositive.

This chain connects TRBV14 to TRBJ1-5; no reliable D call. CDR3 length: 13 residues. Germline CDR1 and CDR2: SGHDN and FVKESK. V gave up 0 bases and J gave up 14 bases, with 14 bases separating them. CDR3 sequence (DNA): TGTGCCAGCAGCCAAGATGGGCAGTCGTTGAAGCATTTT. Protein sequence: CASSQDGQSLKHF.

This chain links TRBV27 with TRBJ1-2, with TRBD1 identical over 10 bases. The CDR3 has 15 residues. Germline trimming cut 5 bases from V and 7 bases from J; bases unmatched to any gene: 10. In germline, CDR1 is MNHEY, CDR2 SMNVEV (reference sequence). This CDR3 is CASSPMGQGLVGYTF. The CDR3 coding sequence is TGTGCCAGCAGTCCAATGGGACAGGGGCTGGTTGGCTACACCTTC.

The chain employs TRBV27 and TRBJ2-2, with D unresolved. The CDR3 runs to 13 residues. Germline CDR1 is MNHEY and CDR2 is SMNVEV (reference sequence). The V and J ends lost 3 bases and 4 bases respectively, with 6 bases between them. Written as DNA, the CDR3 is TGTGCCAGCAGTTTTAGAGGCACCGGGGAGCTGTTTTTT. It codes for CASSFRGTGELFF.

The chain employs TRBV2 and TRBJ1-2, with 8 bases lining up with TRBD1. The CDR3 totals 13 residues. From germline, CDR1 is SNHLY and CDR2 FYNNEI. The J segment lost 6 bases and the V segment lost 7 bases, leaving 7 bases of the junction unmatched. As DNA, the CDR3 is TGTGCCAGCACCAGGGACAGGTTAAATGGCTACACCTTC. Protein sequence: CASTRDRLNGYTF.

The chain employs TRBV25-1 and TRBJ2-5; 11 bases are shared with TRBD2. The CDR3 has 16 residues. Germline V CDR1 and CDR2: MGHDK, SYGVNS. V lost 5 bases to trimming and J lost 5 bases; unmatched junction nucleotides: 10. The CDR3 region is CASSQLLAGGKETQYF. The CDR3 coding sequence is TGTGCCAGCAGTCAACTCCTAGCGGGGGGTAAGGAGACCCAGTACTTC.

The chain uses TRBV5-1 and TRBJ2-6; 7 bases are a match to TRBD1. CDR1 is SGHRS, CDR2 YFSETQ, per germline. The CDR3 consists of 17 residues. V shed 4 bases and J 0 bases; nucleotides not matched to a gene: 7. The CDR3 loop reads CASSIRTGSSGANVLTF. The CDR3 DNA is TGCGCCAGCAGCATAAGGACAGGCAGCTCTGGGGCCAACGTCCTGACTTTC.

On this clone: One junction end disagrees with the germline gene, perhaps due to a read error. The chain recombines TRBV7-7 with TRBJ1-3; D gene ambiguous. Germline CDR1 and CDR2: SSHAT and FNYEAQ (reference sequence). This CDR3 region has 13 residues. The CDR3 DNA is TGTGCTAGCAGCTTACAGTTCGGAAACACCATATATTTT. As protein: CASSLQFGNTIYF.

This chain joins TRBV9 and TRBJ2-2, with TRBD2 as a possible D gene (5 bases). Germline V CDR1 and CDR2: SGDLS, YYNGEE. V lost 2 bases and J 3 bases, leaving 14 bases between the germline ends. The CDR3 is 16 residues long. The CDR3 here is CASSVWERTYTGELFF. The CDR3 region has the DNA TGTGCCAGCAGCGTTTGGGAGCGGACTTACACCGGGGAGCTGTTTTTT.

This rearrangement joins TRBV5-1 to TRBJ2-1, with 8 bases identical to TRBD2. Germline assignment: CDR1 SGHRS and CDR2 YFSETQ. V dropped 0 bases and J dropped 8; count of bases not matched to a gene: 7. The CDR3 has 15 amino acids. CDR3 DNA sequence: TGCGCCAGCAGCTTGGTAAGCGGGAGTAACGATGAGCAGTTCTTC. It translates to CASSLVSGSNDEQFF.

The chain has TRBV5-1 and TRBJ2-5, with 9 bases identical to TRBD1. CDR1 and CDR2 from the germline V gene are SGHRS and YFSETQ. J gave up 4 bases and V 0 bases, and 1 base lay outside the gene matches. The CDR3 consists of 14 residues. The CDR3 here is CASSLGQGGETQYF. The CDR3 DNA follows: TGCGCCAGCAGCTTGGGACAGGGGGGAGAGACCCAGTACTTC. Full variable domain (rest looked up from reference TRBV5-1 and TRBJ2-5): KAGVTQTPRYLIKTRGQQVTLSCSPISGHRSVSWYQQTPGQGLQFLFEYFSETQRNKGNFPGRFSGRQFSNSRSEMNVSTLELGDSALYLCASSLGQGGETQYFGPGTRLLVL.

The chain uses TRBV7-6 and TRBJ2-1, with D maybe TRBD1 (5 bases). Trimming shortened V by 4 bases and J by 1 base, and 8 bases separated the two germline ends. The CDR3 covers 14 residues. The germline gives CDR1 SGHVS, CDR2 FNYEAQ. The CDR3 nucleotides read TGTGCCAGCAGCTCTCAGGGTTCCTACAATGAGCAGTTCTTC. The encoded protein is CASSSQGSYNEQFF.

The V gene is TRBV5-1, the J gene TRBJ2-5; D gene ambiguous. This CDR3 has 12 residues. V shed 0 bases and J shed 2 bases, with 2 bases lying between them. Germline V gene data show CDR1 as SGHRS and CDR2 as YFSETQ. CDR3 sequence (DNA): TGCGCCAGCAGCTTGGCTCAAGAGACCCAGTACTTC. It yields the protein CASSLAQETQYF.

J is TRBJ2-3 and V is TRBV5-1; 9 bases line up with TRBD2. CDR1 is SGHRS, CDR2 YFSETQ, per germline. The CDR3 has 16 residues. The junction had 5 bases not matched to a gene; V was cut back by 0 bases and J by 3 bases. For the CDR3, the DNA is TGCGCCAGCAGCTTGGGGCGAGCGGGAGGAACAGATACGCAGTATTTT. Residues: CASSLGRAGGTDTQYF.

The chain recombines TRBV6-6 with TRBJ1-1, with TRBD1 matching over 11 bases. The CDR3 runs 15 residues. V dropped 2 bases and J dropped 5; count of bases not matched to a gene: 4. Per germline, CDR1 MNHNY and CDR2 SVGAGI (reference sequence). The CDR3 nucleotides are TGTGCCAGCAGTTACCCGGGACAGGGGGGAACTGAAGCTTTCTTT. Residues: CASSYPGQGGTEAFF.

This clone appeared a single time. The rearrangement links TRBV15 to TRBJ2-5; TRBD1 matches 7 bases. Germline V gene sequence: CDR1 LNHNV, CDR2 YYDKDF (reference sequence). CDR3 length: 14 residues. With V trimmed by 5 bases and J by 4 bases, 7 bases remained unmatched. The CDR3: CATSVDRVRETQYF. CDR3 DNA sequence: TGTGCCACCAGCGTCGACAGGGTAAGAGAGACCCAGTACTTC.

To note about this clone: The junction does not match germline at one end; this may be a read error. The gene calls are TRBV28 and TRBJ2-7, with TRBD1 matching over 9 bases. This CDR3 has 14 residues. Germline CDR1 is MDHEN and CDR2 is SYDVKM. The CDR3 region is CASSPPPGQGIEDF. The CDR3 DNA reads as TGTGCCAGCAGTCCTCCCCCGGGACAGGGTATAGAGGACTTC.

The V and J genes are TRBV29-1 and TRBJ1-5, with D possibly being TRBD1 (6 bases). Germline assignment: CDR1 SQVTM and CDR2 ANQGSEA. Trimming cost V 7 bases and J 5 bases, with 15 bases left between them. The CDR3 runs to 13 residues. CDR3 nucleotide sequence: TGCAGCGGGGGGCAGGGCCCCGATCAGCCCCAGCATTTT. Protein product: CSGGQGPDQPQHF. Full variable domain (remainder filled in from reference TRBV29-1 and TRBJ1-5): SAVISQKPSRDICQRGTSLTIQCQVDSQVTMMFWYRQQPGQSLTLIATANQGSEATYESGFVIDKFPISRPNLTFSTLTVSNMSPEDSSIYLCSGGQGPDQPQHFGDGTRLSIL.

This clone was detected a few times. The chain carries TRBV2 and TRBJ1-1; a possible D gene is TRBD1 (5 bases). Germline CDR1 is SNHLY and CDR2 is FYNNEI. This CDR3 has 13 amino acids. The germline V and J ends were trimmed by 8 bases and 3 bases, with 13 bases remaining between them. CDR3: CASGGRVDTEAFF. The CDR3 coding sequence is TGTGCCAGCGGTGGCAGGGTGGACACTGAAGCTTTCTTT. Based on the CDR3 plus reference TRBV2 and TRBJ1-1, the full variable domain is EPEVTQTPSHQVTQMGQEVILRCVPISNHLYFYWYRQILGQKVEFLVSFYNNEISEKSEIFDDQFSVERPDGSNFTLKIRSTKLEDSAMYFCASGGRVDTEAFFGQGTRLTVV.

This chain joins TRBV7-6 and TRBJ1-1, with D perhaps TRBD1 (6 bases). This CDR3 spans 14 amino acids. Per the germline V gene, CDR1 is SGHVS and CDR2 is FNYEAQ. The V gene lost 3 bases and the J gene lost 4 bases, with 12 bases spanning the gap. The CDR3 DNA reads TGTGCCAGCAGCTTGGGACAAGGGAGCACTGAAGCTTTCTTT. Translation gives CASSLGQGSTEAFF.

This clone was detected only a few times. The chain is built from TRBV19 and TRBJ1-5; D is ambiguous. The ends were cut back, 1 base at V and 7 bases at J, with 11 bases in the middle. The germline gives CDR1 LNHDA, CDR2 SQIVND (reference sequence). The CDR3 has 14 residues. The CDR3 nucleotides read TGTGCCAGTAGTATAGCCGGGGATGGCCAGCCCCAGCATTTT. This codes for CASSIAGDGQPQHF.

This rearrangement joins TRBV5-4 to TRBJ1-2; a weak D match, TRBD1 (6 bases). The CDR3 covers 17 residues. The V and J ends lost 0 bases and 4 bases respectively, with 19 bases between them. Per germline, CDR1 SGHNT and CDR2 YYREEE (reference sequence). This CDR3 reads CASSLDPDRTGGYGYTF. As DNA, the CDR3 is TGTGCCAGCAGCTTGGACCCCGACAGGACTGGGGGCTATGGCTACACCTTC. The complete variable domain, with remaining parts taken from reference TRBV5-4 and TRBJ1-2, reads ETGVTQSPTHLIKTRGQQVTLRCSSQSGHNTVSWYQQALGQGPQFIFQYYREEENGRGNFPPRFSGLQFPNYSSELNVNALELDDSALYLCASSLDPDRTGGYGYTFGSGTRLTVV.

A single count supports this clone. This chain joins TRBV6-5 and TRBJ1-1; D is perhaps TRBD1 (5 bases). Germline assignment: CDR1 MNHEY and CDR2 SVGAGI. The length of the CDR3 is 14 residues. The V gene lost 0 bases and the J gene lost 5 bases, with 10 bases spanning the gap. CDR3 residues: CASSYSTTETEAFF. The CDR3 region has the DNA TGTGCCAGCAGTTACTCGACGACAGAAACTGAAGCTTTCTTT.

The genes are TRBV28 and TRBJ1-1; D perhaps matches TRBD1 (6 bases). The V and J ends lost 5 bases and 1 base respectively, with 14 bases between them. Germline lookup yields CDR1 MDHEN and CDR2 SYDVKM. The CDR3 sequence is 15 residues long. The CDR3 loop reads CASSTIGTPNTEAFF. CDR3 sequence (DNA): TGTGCCAGCAGTACCATCGGGACACCGAACACTGAAGCTTTCTTT.

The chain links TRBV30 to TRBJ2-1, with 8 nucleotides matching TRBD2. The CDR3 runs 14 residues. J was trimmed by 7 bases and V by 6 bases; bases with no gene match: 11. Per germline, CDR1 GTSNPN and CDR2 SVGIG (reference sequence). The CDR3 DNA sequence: TGTGCCTGCTCCGGGACTAGAGGAGGTAATGAGCAGTTCTTC. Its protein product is CACSGTRGGNEQFF.

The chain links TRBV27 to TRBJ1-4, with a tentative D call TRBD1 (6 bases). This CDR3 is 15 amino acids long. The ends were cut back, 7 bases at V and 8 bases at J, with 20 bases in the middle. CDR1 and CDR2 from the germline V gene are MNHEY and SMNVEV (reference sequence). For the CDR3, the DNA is TGTGCCAGCACCTTCACAGGGCGTAAAGGCGAAAAACTGTTTTTT. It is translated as CASTFTGRKGEKLFF.

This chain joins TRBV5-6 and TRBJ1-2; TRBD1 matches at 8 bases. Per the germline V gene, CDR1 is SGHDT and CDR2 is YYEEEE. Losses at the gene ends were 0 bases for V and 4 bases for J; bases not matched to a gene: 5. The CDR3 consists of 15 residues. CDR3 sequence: CASSLAGQAAYGYTF. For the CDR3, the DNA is TGTGCCAGCAGCTTGGCGGGACAGGCTGCCTATGGCTACACCTTC.

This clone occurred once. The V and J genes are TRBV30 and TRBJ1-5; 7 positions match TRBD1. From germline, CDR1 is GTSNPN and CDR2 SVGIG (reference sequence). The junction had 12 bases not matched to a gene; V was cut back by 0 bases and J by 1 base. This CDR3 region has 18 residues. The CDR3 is CAWSVRYDRVYSNQPQHF. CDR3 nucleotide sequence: TGTGCCTGGAGTGTAAGGTACGACAGGGTTTACAGCAATCAGCCCCAGCATTTT.

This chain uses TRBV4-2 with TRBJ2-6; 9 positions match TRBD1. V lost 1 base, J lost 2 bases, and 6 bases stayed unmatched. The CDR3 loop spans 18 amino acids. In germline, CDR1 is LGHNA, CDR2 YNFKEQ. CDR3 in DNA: TGTGCCAGCAGCCAAGGGTCACAGGGGGCGCCTGGGGCCAACGTCCTGACTTTC. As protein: CASSQGSQGAPGANVLTF.